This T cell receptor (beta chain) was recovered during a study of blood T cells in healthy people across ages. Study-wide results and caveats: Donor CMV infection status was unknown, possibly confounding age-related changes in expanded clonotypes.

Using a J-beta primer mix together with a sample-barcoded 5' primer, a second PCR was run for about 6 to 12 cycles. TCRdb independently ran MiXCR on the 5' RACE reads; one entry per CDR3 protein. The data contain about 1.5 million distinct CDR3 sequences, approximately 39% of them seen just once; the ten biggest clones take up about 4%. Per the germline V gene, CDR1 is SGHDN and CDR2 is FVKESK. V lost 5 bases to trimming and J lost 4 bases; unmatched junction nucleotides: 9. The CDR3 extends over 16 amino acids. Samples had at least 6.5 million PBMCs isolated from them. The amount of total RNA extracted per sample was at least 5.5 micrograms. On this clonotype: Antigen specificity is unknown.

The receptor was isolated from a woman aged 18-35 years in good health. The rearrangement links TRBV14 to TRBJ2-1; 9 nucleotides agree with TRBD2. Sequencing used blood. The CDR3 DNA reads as TGTGCCAGCAGCTCCCATTTAGCGGGAGTGTACAATGAGCAGTTCTTC. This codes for CASSSHLAGVYNEQFF.